Following are 21 T cell receptor beta chains from one sample sequenced in a study of T cells in Graves' hyperthyroidism and ophthalmopathy (dated by TCRdb to about 2019). The library was generated by multiplex PCR. The data were produced on an Illumina HiSeq 2000. The TCR beta CDR3 regions were amplified from the RNA transcripts. A first-round RT-PCR of the TCR CDR3 used the HTBI primer set with the Qiagen OneStep RT-PCR kit. TCRdb cleaned the public reads at Q25 with fastp, built clones with MiXCR and kept in-frame beta chains. For every CDR3 protein sequence, its rows merge into one entry that carries the most common genes and DNA. This sample lists about 480,000 distinct CDR3 sequences; around a quarter were detected once. Of the sample, 11% falls within the top ten clones. Sample: blood. All receptors come from a woman in her 30s with Graves' ophthalmopathy.

The chain joins TRBV5-1 to TRBJ2-7; TRBD1 agrees at 10 bases. V trimming: 0 bases; J trimming: 4 bases; junction bases outside the gene matches: 7. The CDR3 is 16 amino acids. Germline CDR1 is SGHRS and CDR2 is YFSETQ. CDR3 bases: TGCGCCAGCAGCTTGGCGCCCGGACAGGGGGGTTACGAGCAGTACTTC. Residues: CASSLAPGQGGYEQYF.

This chain connects TRBV11-1 to TRBJ2-7; TRBD1 matches at 7 bases. J was trimmed by 5 bases and V by 5 bases; bases with no gene match: 3. The germline V gene has CDR1 SGHAT and CDR2 FQDESV (reference sequence). This CDR3 spans 12 amino acids. The CDR3 reads CASSVQGNEQYF. CDR3 nucleotides: TGTGCCAGCAGCGTACAGGGGAACGAGCAGTACTTC. Drawing the rest from reference TRBV11-1 and TRBJ2-7, the complete variable domain is EAEVAQSPRYKITEKSQAVAFWCDPISGHATLYWYRQILGQGPELLVQFQDESVVDDSQLPKDRFSAERLKGVDSTLKIQPAELGDSAMYLCASSVQGNEQYFGPGTRLTVT.

Ten or more counts support this clonotype. The gene calls are TRBV6-4 and TRBJ1-1; TRBD1 agrees at 11 bases. CDR3 length equals 17 residues. The junction had 9 bases not matched to a gene; V was cut back by 6 bases and J by 0 bases. Germline CDR1 reads MRHNA; CDR2 reads SNTAGT. The DNA of the CDR3 is TGTGCCAGCAGCCGATTGGGGACAGGGGGAATGAACACTGAAGCTTTCTTT. Translated, it gives CASSRLGTGGMNTEAFF.

This clonotype was seen many times. This chain connects TRBV6-5 to TRBJ2-5; D is uncertain. The CDR3 runs to 15 residues. Germline V gene lookup returns CDR1 MNHEY and CDR2 SVGAGI. Trimming took 0 bases from V and 1 from J, leaving 9 bases between them. The CDR3 region has the DNA TGTGCCAGCAGTTACTCGAAGGTCAGCCAAGAGACCCAGTACTTC. Translated, it gives CASSYSKVSQETQYF.

In this sample, this clonotype turned up many times. This rearrangement joins TRBV27 to TRBJ1-2, with D possibly being TRBD1 (6 bases). The germline V and J ends were trimmed by 6 bases and 4 bases, with 18 bases remaining between them. CDR3 length: 15 residues. The germline CDR1 and CDR2 sequences are MNHEY and SMNVEV (reference sequence). CDR3 loop: CASRARDNSLYGYTF. The CDR3 DNA reads as TGTGCCAGCAGGGCCCGGGACAATTCGCTCTATGGCTACACCTTC.

This clonotype was picked up many times. The gene calls are TRBV6-5 and TRBJ2-7; maybe TRBD1 (5 bases). V gave up 2 bases and J gave up 2 bases, with 10 bases separating them. This CDR3 has 14 residues. CDR1 and CDR2 from the germline V gene are MNHEY and SVGAGI. The CDR3 sequence: CASSYQDSTYEQYF. CDR3 sequence (DNA): TGTGCCAGCAGTTACCAAGACAGTACCTACGAGCAGTACTTC.

The chain recombines TRBV12-3 or TRBV12-4 with TRBJ2-4; D is unresolved. The CDR3 extends over 13 amino acids. With 4 bases removed from V and 8 bases from J, the gap between germline ends came to 12 bases. DNA for the CDR3: TGTGCCAGCAGTTGGGCGATTTCCGACATTCAGTACTTC. Its protein is CASSWAISDIQYF.

This clonotype has more than one count but fewer than ten. V and J are TRBV5-1 and TRBJ1-2; 7 positions agree with TRBD1. With 4 bases clipped from V and 4 bases from J, the junction kept 10 bases outside the gene matches. Germline lookup yields CDR1 SGHRS and CDR2 YFSETQ. The CDR3 extends over 15 amino acids. Written as DNA, the CDR3 is TGCGCCAGCAGCGTCTCTCCCGGGACAGCCTATGGCTACACCTTC. This encodes CASSVSPGTAYGYTF.

A single count supports this clonotype. The V and J genes are TRBV20-1 and TRBJ2-7; 9 bases are shared with TRBD1. This CDR3 has 14 amino acids. V lost 0 bases to trimming and J lost 5 bases; unmatched junction nucleotides: 5. Per germline, CDR1 DFQATT and CDR2 SNEGSKA (reference sequence). The chain's CDR3 is CSAREGTGSDEQYF. CDR3 nucleotides: TGCAGTGCTAGAGAGGGGACAGGGTCCGACGAGCAGTACTTC.

CDR3 nucleotides: TGCAGTGTTGGAGAGGCGGGAGGGCCCGACGAGCAGTACTTC. Translation: CSVGEAGGPDEQYF. The V call is TRBV20-1, the J call TRBJ2-7, with 9 nucleotides matching TRBD2. Germline V gene data show CDR1 as DFQATT and CDR2 as SNEGSKA (reference sequence). With V trimmed by 7 bases and J by 5 bases, 12 bases remained unmatched. The CDR3 sequence is 14 residues long.

In this sample, this clonotype turned up many times. CDR3 region: CATSRESNYGYTF. The CDR3, as DNA: TGTGCCACCAGTCGCGAATCTAACTATGGCTACACCTTC. This chain joins TRBV24-1 and TRBJ1-2; D gene unclear. V was trimmed by 6 bases and J by 0 bases, leaving 7 bases between them. The CDR3 is 13 amino acids. CDR1 and CDR2 from the germline V gene are KGHDR and SFDVKD.

This clonotype was seen repeatedly, ten times or more. The chain is built from TRBV20-1 and TRBJ1-1; D perhaps matches TRBD1 (5 bases). The V and J ends lost 3 bases and 13 bases respectively, with 21 bases between them. CDR3 length equals 13 residues. Germline CDR1 reads DFQATT; CDR2 reads SNEGSKA (reference sequence). The CDR3 DNA follows: TGCAGTGCTAGTTGGGGACCGTCAGTTATGGGTTTCTTT. Translation gives CSASWGPSVMGFF.

The rearrangement links TRBV6-2 or TRBV6-3 to TRBJ1-6; TRBD1 might be the D (5 bases). V was trimmed by 7 bases and J by 9 bases, leaving 16 bases between them. This CDR3 spans 14 amino acids. CDR1 MNHEY and CDR2 SVGEGT come from the germline V gene. CDR3 sequence reads: CASNPGARGSPLHF. The CDR3 DNA is TGTGCCAGCAACCCCGGGGCGCGGGGTTCACCCCTCCACTTT.

This clonotype was detected many times. J is TRBJ1-1 and V is TRBV27; D might be TRBD1 (5 bases). The CDR3 covers 15 residues. Trimming removed 4 bases at V and 1 base at J, with 13 bases between. Germline loops: CDR1 MNHEY, CDR2 SMNVEV (reference sequence). CDR3 nucleotides: TGTGCCAGCAGTTCCCCTGGGACGGAGAACACTGAAGCTTTCTTT. Translated, it gives CASSSPGTENTEAFF.

The rearrangement links TRBV5-1 to TRBJ2-5, with D possibly being TRBD1 (6 bases). The CDR3 has 17 amino acids. Trimming took off 4 bases at V and 1 base at J, with 20 bases between the two ends. Germline CDR1 and CDR2: SGHRS and YFSETQ. The CDR3 loop reads CASSQSPLTGTQETQYF. The CDR3 DNA reads TGCGCCAGCAGCCAGTCCCCTTTGACAGGAACCCAAGAGACCCAGTACTTC.

The J gene is TRBJ2-5, the V gene TRBV9, with 9 bases lining up with TRBD1. Trimming removed 2 bases from V and 5 bases from J; junction bases left unmatched: 7. Per the germline V gene, CDR1 is SGDLS and CDR2 is YYNGEE. The CDR3 contains 15 residues. The CDR3 protein is CASSVSTGGGETQYF. The CDR3 region has the DNA TGTGCCAGCAGCGTCTCGACAGGGGGAGGTGAGACCCAGTACTTC. The whole variable domain, remainder taken from reference TRBV9 and TRBJ2-5, is DSGVTQTPKHLITATGQRVTLRCSPRSGDLSVYWYQQSLDQGLQFLIQYYNGEERAKGNILERFSAQQFPDLHSELNLSSLELGDSALYFCASSVSTGGGETQYFGPGTRLLVL.

This clonotype was recorded many times. This may arise from a read error, as a much more abundant clone is one base away. This chain connects TRBV6-2 or TRBV6-3 to TRBJ1-1; D perhaps matches TRBD1 (6 bases). Germline lookup yields CDR1 MNHEY and CDR2 SVGEGT. The CDR3 is made up of 11 amino acids. The CDR3 sequence is CASSRGTEASF. CDR3 sequence (DNA): TGTGCCAGCTCTAGGGGGACTGAAGCTTCCTTT.

As concerns this clonotype: This may arise from a read error, as a much more abundant clone is one base away. This chain uses TRBV20-1 with TRBJ1-2, with a tentative D call TRBD1 (5 bases). The ends were cut back, 0 bases at V and 4 bases at J, with 12 bases in the middle. Germline CDR1 DFQATT, CDR2 SNEGSKA (reference sequence). The CDR3 has 14 residues. CDR3 sequence (DNA): TGCAGTGCTAGAGATCGGGGCCCCATCTATGGCTACACCTTC. Its translation: CSARDRGPIYGYTF.

This clonotype has a count of ten or more. The CDR3 coding sequence is TGTGCCAGCAGTTACCCCACTGGGACTCGACGAGGGGGCTACACCTTC. Its translation is CASSYPTGTRRGGYTF. The chain recombines TRBV6-2 or TRBV6-3 with TRBJ1-2, with TRBD1 as a possible D gene (5 bases). The CDR3 has 16 residues. Germline loops: CDR1 MNHEY, CDR2 SVGEGT. With 2 bases removed from V and 8 bases from J, the gap between germline ends came to 21 bases.

This clonotype has ten or more counts. J is TRBJ1-1 and V is TRBV10-3, with a weak D call TRBD1 (5 bases). This CDR3 is 13 amino acids long. CDR1 is ENHRY and CDR2 is SYGVKD in the germline V gene. Trimming cost V 9 bases and J 2 bases, with 13 bases left between them. The DNA for the CDR3 is TGTGCCATATCCCGGGACGGCAACACTGAAGCTTTCTTT. As protein: CAISRDGNTEAFF.

In this sample, this clonotype turned up many times. The rearrangement uses TRBV7-2 and TRBJ2-5; 8 nucleotides align to TRBD2. CDR3 size: 15 residues. With 4 bases clipped from V and 1 base from J, the junction kept 5 bases outside the gene matches. The germline V gene encodes CDR1 SGHTA and CDR2 FQGNSA. The CDR3 sequence is CASSSTSGSQETQYF. CDR3 coding DNA: TGTGCCAGCAGCTCTACTAGCGGCTCCCAAGAGACCCAGTACTTC.